These T cell receptor beta chains were read from a single sample in a study of monozygotic twins with inflammatory bowel disease. From its re-call of the 5' RACE reads, TCRdb lists each CDR3 protein once, without DNA. The specimen's table records some 150,000 distinct CDR3 sequences. The sample was blood. Every receptor here comes from a human donor with ulcerative colitis or Crohn's disease, or a healthy co-twin of an affected twin (not recorded which). CDR3s include the opening cysteine and the closing phenylalanine or tryptophan. The order of the fields is CDR3 protein, J gene, V gene.

CASSLAYEQFF | TRBJ2-1 | TRBV5-5
CASAVGSNQPQHF | TRBJ1-5 | TRBV19
CASSRGTGCNQPQHF | TRBJ1-5 | TRBV27
CASSPGTSGRLSYEQYF | TRBJ2-7 | TRBV27
CASRLAGGVDEQFF | TRBJ2-1 | TRBV6-2/TRBV6-3
CASSFGTGMNSPLHF | TRBJ1-6 | TRBV27
CAWSLREYEQYF | TRBJ2-7 | TRBV30
CASSECFFSMGARNEQFF | TRBJ2-1 | TRBV25-1
CASSLAAGRGEAFF | TRBJ1-1 | TRBV7-2
CASSQSRPGGGGETQYF | TRBJ2-5 | TRBV3-1
CASSFRNEQYF | TRBJ2-7 | TRBV5-6
CASSLLAGGRYEQYF | TRBJ2-7 | TRBV5-4
CASVRQGSVGGYTF | TRBJ1-2 | TRBV5-6
CASSQVGTSGREEQFF | TRBJ2-1 | TRBV4-3
CAIREPGSEGTTYEQYF | TRBJ2-7 | TRBV10-3
CSARGETGGNEQFF | TRBJ2-1 | TRBV20-1
CATTGGENTGELFF | TRBJ2-2 | TRBV10-3
CASSPGGRSYNEQFF | TRBJ2-1 | TRBV28
CASSDTGRSTGELFF | TRBJ2-2 | TRBV5-1
CASSPGLAGSEQFF | TRBJ2-1 | TRBV12-3/TRBV12-4
CASSLTSGRLREQYF | TRBJ2-7 | TRBV12-3/TRBV12-4
CASKAGATEAFF | TRBJ1-1 | TRBV19
CASSRQVDSPLHF | TRBJ1-6 | TRBV3-1
CASRREGANSPLHF | TRBJ1-6 | TRBV6-1
CSAREADSLEKLFF | TRBJ1-4 | TRBV20-1
CASSVETSGDTDTQYF | TRBJ2-3 | TRBV9
CATSRDWTGEETQYF | TRBJ2-5 | TRBV15
CASSSPTGNAREQYF | TRBJ2-7 | TRBV6-5
CASSRTRREGLYNEQFF | TRBJ2-1 | TRBV4-2
CASRILAGGPDTGELFF | TRBJ2-2 | TRBV7-2
CASSLSRYYEQYF | TRBJ2-7 | TRBV27
CAWSVLSLSGANVLTF | TRBJ2-6 | TRBV30
CASSLRHGQGPTIYF | TRBJ1-3 | TRBV4-1
CASSFPLAGASGETQYF | TRBJ2-5 | TRBV11-2
CSARDQGDRVYGYTF | TRBJ1-2 | TRBV20-1
CASSLAGNGSPLHF | TRBJ1-6 | TRBV5-4
CASSSPGTGGIGELFF | TRBJ2-2 | TRBV5-1
CATSDSYRTGRGQPQHF | TRBJ1-5 | TRBV24-1
CASSPDSGLSTDTQYF | TRBJ2-3 | TRBV2
CASSLEAVKNTEAFF | TRBJ1-1 | TRBV5-1